This T cell receptor (beta chain) was profiled in a study of T-cell reconstitution after alpha-beta-depleted transplantation in children. As it was prepared, the TCRbeta library received unique molecular identifiers. From the PCR reads, TCRdb called clonotypes with MiXCR, one entry per CDR3 protein. The table has approximately 400,000 distinct CDR3 sequences, around 15% seen once. Looked up from germline, CDR1 is SGHRS and CDR2 is YFSETQ. This CDR3 has 16 amino acids. With 2 bases clipped from V and 2 bases from J, the junction kept 2 bases outside the gene matches. Study-level findings and limits: T-cell numbers and diversity, one year after transplant, stemmed largely from T cells that were newly produced.

This clonotype has only a few counts. The target antigen is unknown. Sequencing was performed on PBMCs, mostly from graft donor cells, taken 360 days after TCRalphabeta/CD19-depleted stem cell transplant. The origin of this receptor is a boy under two years old who had a stem cell transplant for Wiskott-Aldrich syndrome, so the T cells may come from the graft donor. The genes are TRBV5-1 and TRBJ2-1; 12 bases align to TRBD2. The chain's CDR3 is CASSFLAGGTYNEQFF. The CDR3 coding sequence is TGCGCCAGCAGCTTTCTAGCGGGGGGGACCTACAATGAGCAGTTCTTC.